This T cell receptor beta chain was captured by sequencing in a study of shared clonotypes between healthy human individuals (dated by TCRdb to about 2020). Concerning the study at large: The cohort comprised a couple of women and a few men aged 18 to 49 years. Per donor, three plates each were used for CD4 naive and CD4 memory, two for CD8 naive, and one for CD8 memory. To increase sequencing depth and limit assay-specific biases, different laboratories used diverse techniques to prepare libraries and sequence TCR repertoires. Blood TCR repertoires of several healthy adults were deeply sequenced to estimate repertoire size and the extent of clonotype sharing between individuals. Per donor, leukapheresis produced somewhere between about 0.94 and 9 billion PBMCs.

The donors were healthy, HIV-negative adults with no recently reported acute infections or vaccinations. Every donor was a Caucasian adult living in Nashville, Tennessee, USA. CD4+ T cells were enriched by magnetic negative selection, after which naive cells were positively selected on CD45RA and the negative fraction was taken as the memory subset. Blood was collected by leukapheresis, and PBMCs were isolated by Ficoll-Histopaque density gradient centrifugation and then cryopreserved in liquid nitrogen vapor phase. Purity and quantity of every magnetically sorted T cell population were checked by analytical flow cytometry. Genomic DNA was isolated from every sorted fraction and measured by UV absorbance on a Nanodrop 2000c. CDR1 and CDR2 are read off the germline V gene as SGHTA and FQGNSA. Trimming takes 1 base from V and 1 base from J, and the germline ends sit 4 bases apart. The CDR3 holds 13 amino acids from the cysteine to the phenylalanine. The retained sequence is limited to the CDR3, 39 bases, with the frame set at the first base.

As to this clone: What antigen it recognizes has not been identified. This clone may be a read error of a much larger clone one base away.

On the study overall, not on this receptor specifically: Because the study included a small number of donors, the genetic and exposure-history diversity represented was limited. Compared with non-shared clonotypes, clonotypes shared by all four sorted-subset donors had higher generation probabilities. Incomplete sequencing was indicated by rarefaction of sorted-subset datasets, despite the large sequencing depth. About 5% of naive CD4, around 3.6% of naive CD8, approximately 2.2% of memory CD4, and less than 0.45% of memory CD8 clonotypes were shared across several donors. Pairwise subsampling indicated that sequencing depth was expected to affect the degree of clonotype sharing among donors. Naive subsets generally had larger estimated clonotype richness than memory subsets. Sampling was restricted to blood, and TCR repertoires in tissues likely differ from the TCR repertoires found in blood.

TCR CDR3 regions were amplified from genomic DNA by multiplex PCR using the deep immunoSEQ assay. Extracted genomic DNA from each cell subset was spread evenly across all wells of several immunoSEQ 96-well plates, with each plate serving as a replicate. For sorted subsets, roughly 190 ng of genomic DNA, equivalent to 25,000 to 35,000 T cell genomes, went into each replicate PCR. The purified libraries were quantified using a Qubit 3.0 fluorometer, sized with a Bioanalyzer 2100, and then quantified again using the KAPA Library Quantification kit. Each immunoSEQ 96-well plate was sequenced on its own single-read 150-cycle Illumina NextSeq 550 flow cell. As for the authors' bioinformatics: Because the immunoSEQ output included only junctional sequences and no quality scores, the filtering could not be the same as the filtering used for full-length reads. Sequences were annotated with PyIR, a Python wrapper for IgBLAST v1.9, and V/J genes and CDR3 were assigned using IMGT germline references. Reads were filtered out if the reads had weak V/J assignments (E-value above 1e-6), no CDR3, stop codons, out-of-frame junctions, or ambiguous translated residues. A V3J clonotype was defined by an identical inferred V gene, J gene, and CDR3 amino acid sequence. Percentage overlap between repertoires was calculated by dividing the number of shared unique clonotypes by the size of the smaller repertoire. Three approaches were used to assess repertoire richness: RTK rarefaction, the Chao1 estimator, and Recon v2.1 estimates of unobserved clonotypes. For all TCRbeta clonotypes obtained by the gDNA method from a handful of donors, generation probabilities were computed with OLGA. The immuneACCESS repertoire file appears here via TCRdb, limited to in-frame rearrangements. These files lack a portion of the clones; in checked studies, under half of the deficit traces to unresolved V genes, and the cause of the others is not known. V and J calls plus clone size are reproduced from that table; the DNA served to infer D and trimming. The sample profile shows over a million clones; 75% of them were found once. The ten largest make up over 1.3% of the sample.

Sequenced input: memory CD4+ T cells sorted from blood. The sample's cell subset or site label is to be understood as: CD45RA-negative fraction. This receptor was obtained from a man younger than 35 in good health. This chain is built from TRBV7-2 and TRBJ1-1, with the D gene uncertain. CDR3 loop: CASSLVGNTEAFF. The nucleotide sequence is TGTGCCAGCAGCTTAGTAGGGAACACTGAAGCTTTCTTT.